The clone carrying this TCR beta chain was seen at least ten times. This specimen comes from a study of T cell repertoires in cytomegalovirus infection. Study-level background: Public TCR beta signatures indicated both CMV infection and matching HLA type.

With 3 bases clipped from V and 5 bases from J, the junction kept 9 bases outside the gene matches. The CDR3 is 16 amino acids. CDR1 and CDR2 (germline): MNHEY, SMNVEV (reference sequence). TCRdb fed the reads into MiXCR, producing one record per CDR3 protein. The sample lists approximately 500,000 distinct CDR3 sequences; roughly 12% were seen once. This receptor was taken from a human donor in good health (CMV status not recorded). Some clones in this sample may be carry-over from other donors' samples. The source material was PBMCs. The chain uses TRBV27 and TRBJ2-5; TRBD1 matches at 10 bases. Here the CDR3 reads CASSLEYVGQGETQYF. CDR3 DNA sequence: TGTGCCAGCAGTTTGGAATATGTGGGACAGGGGGAGACCCAGTACTTC.